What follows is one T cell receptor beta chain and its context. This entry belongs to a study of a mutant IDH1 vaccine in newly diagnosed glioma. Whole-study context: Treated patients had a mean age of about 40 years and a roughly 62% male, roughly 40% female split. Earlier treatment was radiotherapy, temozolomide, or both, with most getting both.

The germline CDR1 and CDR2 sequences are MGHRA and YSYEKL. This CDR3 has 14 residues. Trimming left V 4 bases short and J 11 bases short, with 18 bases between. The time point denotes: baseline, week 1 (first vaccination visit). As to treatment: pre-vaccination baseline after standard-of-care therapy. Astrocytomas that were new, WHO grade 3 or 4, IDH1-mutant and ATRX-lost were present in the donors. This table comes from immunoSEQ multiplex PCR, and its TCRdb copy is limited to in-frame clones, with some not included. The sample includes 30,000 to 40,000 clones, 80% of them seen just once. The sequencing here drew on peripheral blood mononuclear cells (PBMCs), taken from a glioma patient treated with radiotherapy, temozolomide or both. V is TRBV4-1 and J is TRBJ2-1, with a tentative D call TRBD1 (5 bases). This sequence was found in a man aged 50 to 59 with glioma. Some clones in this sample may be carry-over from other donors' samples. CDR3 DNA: TGCGCCAGCAGCCCTATACCGGACACGGGTCAGCAGTTCTTC. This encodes CASSPIPDTGQQFF.